One T cell receptor beta chain is described in this entry. Germline and junction disagree at one end, which may indicate a read error. The data originate from a study of CD8 T cells in Susac syndrome. From germline, CDR1 is MNHEY and CDR2 SVGEGT. CDR3 length: 14 residues. TCR beta sequencing covered blood CD8+ and CD4+ T cells. With random hexamers, about 0.45 to 1 ug RNA was reverse transcribed. immunoSEQ multiplex PCR amplified TCR beta CDR3 across 54 Vbeta, 13 Jbeta. A single record per CDR3 protein comes from TCRdb applying MiXCR to the immunoSEQ multiplex PCR reads. This table has more than 110,000 distinct CDR3 sequences, 94% appearing once.

V usage is TRBV6-2 or TRBV6-3 and J usage is TRBJ2-1, with D perhaps assigned TRBD1 or TRBD2 (6 bases each). Sequencing was done on a sample of CD8+ T cells from PBMCs. This TCR was sampled from a human donor in good health. CDR3 region: CASSYQGRFNEQFF. The CDR3 DNA reads as TGTGCCAGCAGTTACCAGGGGAGGTTCAATGAACAGTTCTTC.